This T cell receptor beta chain was recovered during a study of blood T cell repertoires in COVID-19. Study context: Researchers got acute and convalescent COVID-19 samples from the United States, Italy and Spain. Sources were T cells, B-cell-depleted T cells, or PBMCs; the material itself was cDNA or gDNA.

Seattle-derived patients entered the study during active infection and were followed longitudinally. In the original analysis: Nucleated cell number was recorded as an estimate derived from reference gene primer amplification. Clones were read by immunoSEQ multiplex PCR, and TCRdb kept only the in-frame ones, dropping some. That table furnishes V, J and clone size, whereas the DNA furnished D and trimming. The sample includes roughly 70,000 clones, around four fifths seen only once; the top ten take approximately 15%. This CDR3 region has 15 residues. The ends lost 8 bases at V and 1 base at J; junction bases unmatched: 9. Germline assignment: CDR1 MNHEY and CDR2 SVGAGI.

The chain is built from TRBV6-5 and TRBJ2-7; 9 positions match TRBD2. The sequenced sample was peripheral blood. The source of this sequence is a man aged 55 to 69 with COVID-19, enrolled during active disease. The CDR3, as DNA: TGTGCCAGCCGACAGGGACTAGCAACATCCTACGAGCAGTACTTC. Protein sequence: CASRQGLATSYEQYF.